Shown below are 27 T cell receptor beta chains from a single sample sequenced in a study of cytomegalovirus exposure and HLA in healthy donors. It was with 60 Vbeta and 13 Jbeta primers that the PCR ran. Assay used: immunoSEQ multiplex PCR; TCRdb lists only in-frame clones, some missing. The sample holds some 130,000 clones; about two thirds are singletons and the top ten take about 2.6%. The sequenced material came from PBMCs. These receptors were collected from a human donor in good health.

Here the CDR3 DNA reads TGTGCCAGCAGTGACCGGACTTTTGGGCGAGCTTTCTTT. It specifies CASSDRTFGRAFF. The gene calls are TRBV2 and TRBJ1-1, with D hard to call. The ends were cut back, 3 bases at V and 10 bases at J, with 15 bases in the middle. This CDR3 spans 13 amino acids. Germline-derived CDR1 and CDR2 are SNHLY and FYNNEI.

This chain links TRBV5-1 with TRBJ2-3, with 9 bases that match TRBD1. Unmatched junction bases numbered 5, after V lost 3 bases and J lost 6 bases. The CDR3 spans 14 residues. Germline CDR1 reads SGHRS; CDR2 reads YFSETQ. CDR3 in DNA: TGCGCCAGCAGCTGGGGACAGGGTGTGGATACGCAGTATTTT. Its protein product is CASSWGQGVDTQYF.

The CDR3 region has the DNA TGTGCCAGTAACAGGGGTGGCGGCACTGAAGCTTTCTTT. This translates into CASNRGGGTEAFF. J is TRBJ1-1 and V is TRBV6-1, with TRBD1 matching 7 bases. Germline CDR1 is MNHNS and CDR2 is SASEGT. The V segment lost 9 bases and the J segment 4 bases; nucleotides outside the gene matches: 8. The CDR3 totals 13 residues.

The chain uses TRBV5-1 and TRBJ2-1, with 14 bases fitting TRBD2. Germline trimming cut 5 bases from V and 3 bases from J; bases unmatched to any gene: 13. The CDR3 runs 19 residues. Per germline, CDR1 SGHRS and CDR2 YFSETQ. CDR3: CASRSLPGLAGAVYNEQFF. In DNA, the CDR3 is TGCGCCAGCAGATCACTCCCGGGACTAGCGGGGGCCGTCTACAATGAGCAGTTCTTC.

The chain is built from TRBV4-3 and TRBJ2-3; 10 nucleotides line up with TRBD2. CDR3 length equals 15 residues. The trim removed 3 bases at V and 6 bases at J, leaving 6 bases unmatched. Germline V lookup: CDR1 LGHNA, CDR2 YSLEER. The CDR3 here is CASSHLTSGEDTQYF. DNA for the CDR3: TGCGCCAGCAGCCATCTTACTAGCGGGGAGGATACGCAGTATTTT.

The rearrangement links TRBV9 to TRBJ2-1, with 8 nucleotides matching TRBD2. After removal of 0 bases from V and 6 bases from J, the junction contained 5 bases not matched to a gene. CDR3 length equals 15 residues. Germline CDR1 is SGDLS and CDR2 is YYNGEE. The CDR3 protein is CASSVDGTRGNEQFF. The CDR3 DNA sequence: TGTGCCAGCAGCGTAGATGGGACTAGAGGCAATGAGCAGTTCTTC.

A few counts support this clone. V is TRBV7-2 and J is TRBJ2-5, with 10 bases matching TRBD2. The CDR3 has 16 amino acids. Germline assignment: CDR1 SGHTA and CDR2 FQGNSA. J gave up 6 bases and V 3 bases, and 10 bases lay outside the gene matches. DNA for the CDR3: TGTGCCAGCAGCTTTGGTCTGGCTAGCGGGGGAAAGACCCAGTACTTC. Its translation: CASSFGLASGGKTQYF.

This chain connects TRBV7-2 to TRBJ1-2; 10 bases match TRBD1. CDR3 length: 16 residues. The germline CDR1 and CDR2 sequences are SGHTA and FQGNSA. The ends lost 0 bases at V and 4 bases at J; junction bases unmatched: 5. CDR3 coding DNA: TGTGCCAGCAGCTTAGCACCGGGACAGGGGCGCTATGGCTACACCTTC. Protein product: CASSLAPGQGRYGYTF.

This clone was detected once. V gene TRBV30 combines with J gene TRBJ1-5; D might be TRBD1 (5 bases). V lost 2 bases, J lost 9 bases, and 11 bases lay in between. The V gene's germline CDR1 is GTSNPN and CDR2 SVGIG (reference sequence). This CDR3 comprises 12 residues. The CDR3 region is CAWSPGGTPQHF. Written as DNA, the CDR3 is TGTGCCTGGAGTCCGGGGGGAACGCCCCAGCATTTT.

This chain joins TRBV27 and TRBJ2-7; 8 bases map to TRBD1. The junction had 7 bases not matched to a gene; V was cut back by 0 bases and J by 3 bases. The CDR3 length is 16 residues. Germline V gene sequence: CDR1 MNHEY, CDR2 SMNVEV (reference sequence). This CDR3 is CASSLSGAGGFYEQYF. The CDR3 region has the DNA TGTGCCAGCAGTTTATCGGGGGCAGGGGGCTTCTACGAGCAGTACTTC.

V gene TRBV18 combines with J gene TRBJ2-5; D perhaps matches TRBD1 (5 bases). Germline V gene sequence: CDR1 KGHSH, CDR2 LQKENI. The germline V and J ends were trimmed by 3 bases and 3 bases, with 20 bases remaining between them. CDR3 length: 17 residues. The CDR3 nucleotides read TGTGCCAGCTCACCCTTGCAGTCGCTAGGGGCTAAAGAGACCCAGTACTTC. Protein product: CASSPLQSLGAKETQYF.

In this sample, this clone turned up a few times. This sequence joins TRBV27 and TRBJ2-2, with D possibly matching TRBD1 (6 bases). Trimming cost V 2 bases and J 4 bases, with 11 bases left between them. Germline lookup yields CDR1 MNHEY and CDR2 SMNVEV (reference sequence). The CDR3 spans 15 residues. The CDR3 sequence is CASSLSPGVTGELFF. In DNA form, the CDR3 reads TGTGCCAGCAGTTTAAGCCCAGGGGTCACCGGGGAGCTGTTTTTT.

V usage is TRBV28 and J usage is TRBJ1-2, with 12 bases that match TRBD1. Germline CDR1 reads MDHEN; CDR2 reads SYDVKM. This CDR3 has 15 residues. The V and J ends lost 2 bases and 6 bases, in that order; junction bases with no gene match: 4. The CDR3 DNA sequence: TGTGCCAGCAGTTTAGTGGGACAGGGGGCGAATGGCTACACCTTC. Translation gives CASSLVGQGANGYTF.

This chain joins TRBV29-1 and TRBJ1-4; tentatively, D is TRBD1 (5 bases). Trimming left V 6 bases short and J 6 bases short, with 14 bases between. The CDR3 is 13 residues long. Germline-derived CDR1 and CDR2 are SQVTM and ANQGSEA. The CDR3 DNA sequence: TGCAGCGTGGATACAGGAACACATGAAAAACTGTTTTTT. Its protein is CSVDTGTHEKLFF.

The chain links TRBV5-1 to TRBJ2-1; 7 bases map to TRBD2. Germline CDR1 SGHRS, CDR2 YFSETQ. Trimming cost V 4 bases and J 6 bases; bases outside gene matches: 13. The CDR3 loop spans 16 amino acids. CDR3 protein: CASSHPGLAVPNEQFF. In DNA, the CDR3 is TGCGCCAGCAGCCACCCTGGCCTAGCGGTCCCCAATGAGCAGTTCTTC.

J is TRBJ2-7 and V is TRBV7-8, with a possible D match to TRBD1 (5 bases). Germline V gene sequence: CDR1 SGHVS, CDR2 FQNEAQ. This CDR3 has 12 amino acids. V was shortened by 4 bases and J by 3 bases, with 7 bases between the two germline ends. The CDR3 reads CASSSTGYEQYF. DNA of the CDR3: TGTGCCAGCAGCTCTACAGGCTACGAGCAGTACTTC.

This clone was detected a few times. The genes are TRBV5-6 and TRBJ2-5, with 10 bases that match TRBD2. The ends lost 0 bases at V and 11 bases at J; junction bases unmatched: 7. Germline V CDR1 and CDR2: SGHDT, YYEEEE. This CDR3 is 14 amino acids long. CDR3 region: CASSLAPGLAEQYF. The CDR3 nucleotides read TGTGCCAGCAGCTTGGCCCCTGGACTAGCGGAGCAGTACTTC.

The chain uses TRBV18 and TRBJ1-5, with a weak D call TRBD1 (6 bases). Germline V lookup: CDR1 KGHSH, CDR2 LQKENI. The length of the CDR3 is 13 residues. Trimming shortened V by 6 bases and J by 3 bases, and 9 bases separated the two germline ends. DNA for the CDR3: TGTGCCAGCTCCGGACAGATCAATCAGCCCCAGCATTTT. This codes for CASSGQINQPQHF.

This rearrangement joins TRBV5-1 to TRBJ2-7; D remains unclear. The length of the CDR3 is 14 residues. The germline V gene encodes CDR1 SGHRS and CDR2 YFSETQ. V lost 0 bases to trimming and J lost 0 bases, with 7 bases between them. CDR3 region: CASSLAGNSYEQYF. The CDR3 DNA follows: TGCGCCAGCAGCTTGGCAGGAAACTCCTACGAGCAGTACTTC.

The V call is TRBV5-1, the J call TRBJ2-5; D possibly corresponds to TRBD1 (5 bases). The CDR3 is 14 amino acids. V was clipped by 0 bases and J by 5 bases, with 11 bases between them. Per the germline V gene, CDR1 is SGHRS and CDR2 is YFSETQ. The CDR3 region is CASSLGGRAETQYF. The CDR3 DNA sequence: TGCGCCAGCAGCTTGGGTGGCAGGGCGGAGACCCAGTACTTC.

The chain uses TRBV19 and TRBJ2-3; 9 bases match TRBD2. Germline lookup yields CDR1 LNHDA and CDR2 SQIVND (reference sequence). This CDR3 has 16 amino acids. V shed 3 bases, J shed 4 bases, and the junction held 8 bases outside the gene matches. CDR3 region: CASSIDSGSFADTQYF. For the CDR3, the DNA is TGTGCCAGTAGTATCGATAGCGGGAGTTTCGCAGATACGCAGTATTTT.

The chain joins TRBV2 to TRBJ2-1; the match to TRBD2 covers 8 bases. V was pared by 1 base and J by 7 bases, with 9 bases of the junction left unmatched. CDR1 and CDR2 (germline): SNHLY, FYNNEI. The CDR3 runs to 16 residues. The chain's CDR3 is CASSEGGGQGRNEQFF. The CDR3 nucleotides are TGTGCCAGCAGTGAAGGCGGGGGGCAGGGAAGGAATGAGCAGTTCTTC.

The gene calls are TRBV10-3 and TRBJ2-7, with D possibly being TRBD2 (5 bases). V was trimmed by 0 bases and J by 1 base, leaving 10 bases between them. This CDR3 contains 15 residues. Germline V gene lookup returns CDR1 ENHRY and CDR2 SYGVKD. The CDR3 here is CAISESGRASYEQYF. CDR3 nucleotide sequence: TGTGCCATCAGTGAGTCCGGGCGGGCATCCTACGAGCAGTACTTC.

This clone has a handful of counts. The rearrangement uses TRBV18 and TRBJ2-1; TRBD2 aligns across 13 bases. The ends lost 6 bases at V and 5 bases at J; junction bases unmatched: 1. The length of the CDR3 is 14 residues. Germline V CDR1 and CDR2: KGHSH, LQKENI. CDR3 sequence (DNA): TGTGCCAGCTCCGGGACTAGCGGGGACAATGAGCAGTTCTTC. It yields the protein CASSGTSGDNEQFF.

This chain joins TRBV5-8 and TRBJ2-6, with D possibly being TRBD1 (5 bases). This CDR3 comprises 15 residues. V lost 5 bases and J 2 bases, leaving 11 bases between the germline ends. Germline V gene data show CDR1 as SGHTS and CDR2 as YDEGEE. The CDR3 loop is CASRSQAAGANVLTF. The CDR3, as DNA: TGTGCCAGCAGATCACAGGCTGCTGGGGCCAACGTCCTGACTTTC.

This chain's CDR3 is CASSGIGQGEQYF. The CDR3 DNA reads as TGCGCCAGCAGTGGAATAGGACAGGGGGAGCAGTACTTC. The chain carries TRBV10-2 and TRBJ2-7; the match to TRBD1 covers 9 bases. The CDR3 is 13 amino acids. Germline values: CDR1 WSHSY, CDR2 SAAADI. With 4 bases clipped from V and 7 bases from J, the junction kept 5 bases outside the gene matches.

The chain has TRBV9 and TRBJ1-3, with TRBD1 as a possible D gene (5 bases). The V gene's germline CDR1 is SGDLS and CDR2 YYNGEE. The CDR3 is made up of 14 amino acids. The ends were cut back, 2 bases at V and 0 bases at J, with 6 bases in the middle. The CDR3 protein is CASSVTDSGNTIYF. The CDR3 region has the DNA TGTGCCAGCAGCGTGACAGACTCTGGAAACACCATATATTTT.